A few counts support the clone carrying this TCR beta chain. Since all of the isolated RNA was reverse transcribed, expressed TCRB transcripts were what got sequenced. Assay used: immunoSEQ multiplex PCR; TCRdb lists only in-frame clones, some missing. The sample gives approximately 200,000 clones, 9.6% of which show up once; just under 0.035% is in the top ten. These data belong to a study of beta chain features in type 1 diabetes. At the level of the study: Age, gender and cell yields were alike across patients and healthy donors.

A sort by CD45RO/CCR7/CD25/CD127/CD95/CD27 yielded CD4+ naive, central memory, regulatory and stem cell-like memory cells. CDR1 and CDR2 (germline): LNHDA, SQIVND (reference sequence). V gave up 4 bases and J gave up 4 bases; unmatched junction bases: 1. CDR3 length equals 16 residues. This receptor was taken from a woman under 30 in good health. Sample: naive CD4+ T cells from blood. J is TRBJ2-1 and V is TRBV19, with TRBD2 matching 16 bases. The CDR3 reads CASSTGLAGGYNEQFF. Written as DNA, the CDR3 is TGTGCCAGTAGTACGGGACTAGCGGGAGGGTACAATGAGCAGTTCTTC.